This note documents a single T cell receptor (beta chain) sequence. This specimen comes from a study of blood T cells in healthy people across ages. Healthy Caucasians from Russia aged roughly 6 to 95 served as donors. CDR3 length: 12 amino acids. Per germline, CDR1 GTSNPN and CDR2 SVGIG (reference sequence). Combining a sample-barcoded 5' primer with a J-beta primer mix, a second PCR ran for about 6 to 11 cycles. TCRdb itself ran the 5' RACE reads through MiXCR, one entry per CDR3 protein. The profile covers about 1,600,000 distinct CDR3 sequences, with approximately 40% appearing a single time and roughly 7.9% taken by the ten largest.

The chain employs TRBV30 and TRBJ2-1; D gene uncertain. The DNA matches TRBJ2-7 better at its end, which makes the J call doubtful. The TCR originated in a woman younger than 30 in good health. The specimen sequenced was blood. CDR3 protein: CAWSPEYNEQYF. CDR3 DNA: TGTGCCTGGAGTCCGGAGTACAATGAGCAGTACTTC.